This TCR beta chain is from a study of CD8 T cells in ankylosing spondylitis. Findings and caveats of the study: There were earlier reports of some motif variants in reactive arthritis synovial fluid and blood.

In its sample, this clonotype was seen many times. Antigen specificity is unknown. This CDR3 region has 19 residues. TCRdb independently ran MiXCR on the 5' RACE reads; one entry per CDR3 protein. The sample yields about 190,000 distinct CDR3 sequences, roughly 13% seen once. Sequenced: blood, either unsorted or a sorted T cell fraction (not recorded which). The genes are TRBV21-1 and TRBJ2-1; whether TRBD1, the table's D call, matches the DNA was not checked. TRBV21-1 is annotated as a pseudogene. This clonotype was sampled from a female donor with ankylosing spondylitis or in good health (not recorded which). This chain's CDR3 is CASANRRQGPTVLHNEQFF. In DNA, the CDR3 is TGTGCCAGCGCTAACCGGAGGCAGGGACCTACTGTCCTACACAATGAGCAGTTCTTC.